What follows is one TCR beta chain and its context. This sample is drawn from a study of PD-L1 blockade in urothelial cancer. Turning to the study itself: Most patients, about 85% of the roughly 29, were males with bladder-origin cancer. Patients' prior chemotherapy regimens numbered 0 to 3. Median blood clonality was about 0.086, with around 83,000 unique TCRs.

The repertoire was sequenced with immunoSEQ multiplex PCR; TCRdb's copy has only in-frame clones and lacks some. The table lists roughly 49,000 clones, about 90% of them singletons, with approximately 7.1% in the top ten. The V gene lost 1 base and the J gene lost 0 bases, with 7 bases spanning the gap. The CDR3 has 15 amino acids. Germline V CDR1 and CDR2: MNHNS, SASEGT. The TCR comes from a man between 60 and 70 years old with urothelial cancer. V and J are TRBV6-1 and TRBJ1-5; possible D gene TRBD1, 5 bases. The sample here was PBMCs, taken around atezolizumab (anti-PD-L1) treatment. This CDR3 reads CASSEEQASNQPQHF. CDR3 in DNA: TGTGCCAGCAGTGAAGAACAGGCTAGCAATCAGCCCCAGCATTTT.